The 3 T cell receptor beta chains below come from one sample, sequenced in a study of beta chain features in type 1 diabetes. Investigators reverse transcribed all isolated RNA, so they sequenced expressed TCRB transcripts. Generated by immunoSEQ multiplex PCR, the TCRdb table keeps only in-frame clones and is missing some. The table has about 900,000 clones, around a sixth seen once. The sample taken for sequencing was naive CD4+ T cells from blood. The receptors derive from a woman in her late teens or twenties in good health.

The CDR3 protein is CASSLEGPRGLFF. DNA of the CDR3: TGTGCCAGCAGCTTGGAGGGGCCAAGGGGGCTGTTTTTT. The chain uses TRBV5-6 and TRBJ2-2; a weak D match, TRBD1 (5 bases). CDR1 SGHDT and CDR2 YYEEEE come from the germline V gene. V was clipped by 0 bases and J by 13 bases, with 13 bases between them. The CDR3 loop spans 13 amino acids.

This sequence joins TRBV7-2 and TRBJ2-3, with a tentative D call TRBD2 (5 bases). Germline-derived CDR1 and CDR2 are SGHTA and FQGNSA. This CDR3 region has 13 residues. The V end was cut by 3 bases, the J end by 6 bases, with 10 bases between. CDR3 coding DNA: TGTGCCAGCAGCTTCAATTCGGGGGATACGCAGTATTTT. Protein product: CASSFNSGDTQYF.

V and J are TRBV9 and TRBJ2-1, with 8 bases matching TRBD2. V was clipped by 0 bases and J by 5 bases; unmatched bases: 4. Germline V gene lookup returns CDR1 SGDLS and CDR2 YYNGEE. The CDR3 is 15 amino acids. CDR3 bases: TGTGCCAGCAGCGTAGCGCTAGCGGGCCACAATGAGCAGTTCTTC. As protein: CASSVALAGHNEQFF. The full variable domain, with the rest looked up from reference TRBV9 and TRBJ2-1, is DSGVTQTPKHLITATGQRVTLRCSPRSGDLSVYWYQQSLDQGLQFLIQYYNGEERAKGNILERFSAQQFPDLHSELNLSSLELGDSALYFCASSVALAGHNEQFFGPGTRLTVL.